Listed below are T cell receptor beta chains from one sample, sequenced in a study of blood T cells in healthy people across ages. MiXCR, run by TCRdb on the 5' RACE reads, gives a single entry per CDR3 protein. The data show hundreds of thousands of distinct CDR3 sequences, 20% to 25% seen once. Sequencing was done on a sample of blood. The receptors here all came from a man in his 70s in good health. The CDR3 runs from the conserved cysteine through the conserved F or W. D genes are given only for firm matches. For some rows the clone size is stated as once, few or many, or as a class when expanded; others skip it.

v_gene,j_gene,abundance,d_gene,CDR3nt,CDR3aa
TRBV7-2,TRBJ2-2,-,TRBD1,TGTGCCAGCAGCTTCGACGGGACAGGGAACACCGGGGAGCTGTTTTTT,CASSFDGTGNTGELFF
TRBV24-1,TRBJ2-1,-,-,TGTGCCACCAGTGACCCGGGGGGCAGGGGGTGGAATGAGCAGTTCTTC,CATSDPGGRGWNEQFF
TRBV6-6,TRBJ1-4,-,TRBD1,TGTGCCAGCAGTAGTCTCCCGGGACAGGGAAATGAAAAACTGTTTTTT,CASSSLPGQGNEKLFF
TRBV29-1,TRBJ1-5,-,-,TGCAGCGTTGCGTGGGGGCCCAATCAGCCCCAGCATTTT,CSVAWGPNQPQHF
TRBV5-1,TRBJ2-3,-,TRBD2,TGCGCCAGCAGCAAACGCCAAGCGGGAGAGACAGATACGCAGTATTTT,CASSKRQAGETDTQYF
TRBV5-1,TRBJ2-4,few,-,TGCGCCAGCAGCTTGGCAGGACAGGGAGGGCCGAGTCGAAACATTCAGTACTTC,CASSLAGQGGPSRNIQYF
TRBV13,TRBJ2-7,-,-,TGTGCCAGCAGCTTAGGAGTTGGAAAGGGGTCCTACGAGCAGTACTTC,CASSLGVGKGSYEQYF
TRBV5-5,TRBJ1-4,few,-,TGTGCCAGCAGCGCGCAGGGACGGGAAAAACTGTTTTTT,CASSAQGREKLFF
TRBV19,TRBJ1-1,-,-,TGTGCCAGTAGTGGGGGACGTGAGAACACTGAAGCTTTCTTT,CASSGGRENTEAFF
TRBV7-2,TRBJ2-5,few,-,TGTGCCAGCAGCTTATACTATAGGGACACACAAGAGACCCAGTACTTC,CASSLYYRDTQETQYF
TRBV7-9,TRBJ1-6,-,-,TGTGCCAGCAGCCCAGAGGTTTCACCCCTCCACTTT,CASSPEVSPLHF
TRBV15,TRBJ2-2,few,-,TGTGCCACCAGCTCGCGACAAAACACCGGGGAGCTGTTTTTT,CATSSRQNTGELFF
TRBV18,TRBJ2-5,few,TRBD1,TGTGCCAGCTCAATCCAGGGGGTACCAGAGACCCAGTACTTC,CASSIQGVPETQYF
TRBV12-3/TRBV12-4,TRBJ1-1,few,-,TGTGCCAGCAGTTTTATGGGAGGTGACACTGAAGCTTTCTTT,CASSFMGGDTEAFF
TRBV27,TRBJ2-5,-,TRBD2,TGTGCCAGCAGTGCCGGACTAGCGAGACAAGAGACCCAGTACTTC,CASSAGLARQETQYF
TRBV3-1,TRBJ2-5,-,-,TGTGCCAGCAGCCAAGTCCCAGCAGTCCAAGAGACCCAGTACTTC,CASSQVPAVQETQYF
TRBV6-2/TRBV6-3,TRBJ2-7,few,TRBD2,TGTGCCAGCAGTTACGGCGGGGGGGCCGTCTACGAGCAGTACTTC,CASSYGGGAVYEQYF
TRBV27,TRBJ1-6,-,-,TGTGCCAGCAGGATACAGGGATTACCCCTCCACTTT,CASRIQGLPLHF
TRBV24-1,TRBJ2-7,few,TRBD1,TGTGCCACCAGTGATCCCGGACAGGGGGGATACGAGCAGTACTTC,CATSDPGQGGYEQYF
TRBV13,TRBJ2-3,few,-,TGTGCCAGCAGCCGGTGGTACACAGATACGCAGTATTTT,CASSRWYTDTQYF
TRBV7-8,TRBJ1-1,-,-,TGTGCCAGCACCCTTCCGGGGGAGCATGAGAACACTGAAGCTTTCTTT,CASTLPGEHENTEAFF
TRBV11-2,TRBJ2-3,-,-,TGTGCCAGCAGCTTAGCCCCTACGCAGTATTTT,CASSLAPTQYF
TRBV28,TRBJ2-7,few,TRBD1,TGTGCCAGCAGGGACTCACAGGGGATATCCTACGAGCAGTACTTC,CASRDSQGISYEQYF
TRBV24-1,TRBJ2-2,many,-,TGTGCCACCAGTGGCTGGGGGCCGAACACCGGGGAGCTGTTTTTT,CATSGWGPNTGELFF
TRBV2,TRBJ2-3,-,-,TGTGCCAGCAGTATACAGGGAAGTGGTGCAGATACGCAGTATTTT,CASSIQGSGADTQYF
TRBV28,TRBJ2-1,few,TRBD2,TGTGCCAGCAGTTCCCGGGGTAGCGGGGGATACAATGAGCAGCTCTTC,CASSSRGSGGYNEQLF
TRBV12-3/TRBV12-4,TRBJ1-6,few,-,TGTGCCTCCCGGGCGCAGGTCGGATCACCCCTCCACTTT,CASRAQVGSPLHF
TRBV6-2/TRBV6-3,TRBJ1-1,-,-,TGTGCCAGCAGTAGACTAAGGAACACTGAAGCTTTCTTT,CASSRLRNTEAFF
TRBV11-2,TRBJ1-2,few,TRBD1,TGTGCCAGCAGCTTAGATTCGCGGACAGGGGATGATGGCTACACCTTC,CASSLDSRTGDDGYTF
TRBV5-5,TRBJ1-1,-,-,TGTGCCAGCAGCTCTAGTCCGGGTTGGGGTGACACTGAAGCTTTCTTT,CASSSSPGWGDTEAFF
TRBV5-1,TRBJ2-3,-,-,TGCGCCAGCAGGGGGGACGGCACAGATACGCAGTATTTT,CASRGDGTDTQYF
TRBV4-1,TRBJ2-5,-,-,TGCGCCAGCAGCCGAGGCTCCGGACGGCAAGAGACCCAGTACTTC,CASSRGSGRQETQYF
TRBV28,TRBJ2-5,few,TRBD2,TGTGCCAGCAGTACGCGGGGGGCAGGGGTAGAGACCCAGTACTTC,CASSTRGAGVETQYF
TRBV7-8,TRBJ2-3,few,TRBD2,TGTGCCAGCAGTTATAGGCGGGGACTAGCGGACCGCACAGATACGCAGTATTTT,CASSYRRGLADRTDTQYF
TRBV14,TRBJ1-4,-,TRBD1,TGTGCCAGCAGCCCGCCCTTTGAGGACAGGGTTTATGAAAAACCGTTTTTT,CASSPPFEDRVYEKPFF
TRBV20-1,TRBJ1-1,-,-,TGCCATACTCCTGGCCAGCCAAACACTGAAGCTTTCTTT,CHTPGQPNTEAFF
TRBV20-1,TRBJ1-2,-,-,TGCAGTGCTATAGGAGGGACCTTGGACTATGGCTACACCTTC,CSAIGGTLDYGYTF
TRBV20-1,TRBJ2-3,-,-,TGCAGTGCGAAATGGCCAGATACGCAGTATTTT,CSAKWPDTQYF
TRBV5-1,TRBJ1-2,-,TRBD1,TGCGCCAGCAGCTTGGGGGACAGTATCAATGGCTACACCTTC,CASSLGDSINGYTF
TRBV10-3,TRBJ1-5,-,-,TGTGCCATCAGACCCGGGGGCTATAGCAATCAGCCCCAGCATTTT,CAIRPGGYSNQPQHF
TRBV12-3/TRBV12-4,TRBJ2-5,few,-,TGTGCCAGCAGTCAGGGACATCGTAGAGAGACCCAGTACTTC,CASSQGHRRETQYF